Shown below are 5 T cell receptor beta chains from a single sample sequenced in a study of cytomegalovirus exposure and HLA in healthy donors. Vbeta (60) and Jbeta (13) primers were used in the PCR. Assay used: immunoSEQ multiplex PCR; TCRdb lists only in-frame clones, some missing. The table shows tens of thousands of clones, with 50% to 70% occurring only once. The sequenced material came from PBMCs. These receptors were obtained from a human donor in good health.

V and J are TRBV27 and TRBJ1-6; D is undetermined. V lost 5 bases and J lost 11, with 13 bases in between. Germline V lookup: CDR1 MNHEY, CDR2 SMNVEV (reference sequence). CDR3 length: 13 residues. This CDR3 is CASSPKAGAPLHF. The CDR3 DNA follows: TGTGCCAGCAGTCCAAAGGCCGGGGCACCCCTCCACTTT.

In its sample, this clone was seen a few times. Other DNA sequences in this sample translate to the same CDR3. The chain carries TRBV2 and TRBJ2-7; 8 nucleotides agree with TRBD2. After removal of 2 bases from V and 4 bases from J, the junction contained 4 bases not matched to a gene. There are 14 residues in the CDR3. CDR1 is SNHLY and CDR2 is FYNNEI in the germline V gene. CDR3 in amino acids: CASSETGGAYEQYF. The CDR3, as DNA: TGTGCCAGCAGTGAAACCGGGGGGGCATACGAGCAGTACTTC.

This chain connects TRBV6-4 to TRBJ2-6; possibly TRBD1 for D (5 bases). This CDR3 comprises 15 residues. Germline loops: CDR1 MRHNA, CDR2 SNTAGT. Trimming took off 2 bases at V and 4 bases at J, with 9 bases between the two ends. The CDR3 DNA reads as TGTGCCAGCAGTGACAAGACAGCCGGGGCCAACGTCCTGACTTTC. Translation gives CASSDKTAGANVLTF.

There are a few counts of this clone. This sequence joins TRBV11-1 and TRBJ1-1; 8 nucleotides align to TRBD1. The CDR3 runs to 14 residues. V was clipped by 5 bases and J by 4 bases; unmatched bases: 6. Germline CDR1 SGHAT, CDR2 FQDESV (reference sequence). CDR3 sequence reads: CASSPGQGRTEAFF. Here the CDR3 DNA reads TGTGCCAGCAGCCCCGGACAGGGACGCACTGAAGCTTTCTTT.

V and J are TRBV6-1 and TRBJ2-7; TRBD1 is a possible D gene (7 bases). The V end lost 7 bases, the J end lost 3 bases, and 19 bases lay between the germline ends. This CDR3 has 15 residues. CDR1 MNHNS and CDR2 SASEGT come from the germline V gene. The CDR3 sequence: CASIKGGQWVYEQYF. The CDR3 region has the DNA TGTGCCAGCATTAAGGGGGGACAGTGGGTCTACGAGCAGTACTTC.